The source of this T cell receptor beta chain is a study of CD8 T cells in Susac syndrome. Study results and limitations: In Susac patients, clonal expansion was not detected in CD4+ cells.

V trimming: 5 bases; J trimming: 4 bases; junction bases outside the gene matches: 4. The germline V gene has CDR1 DFQATT and CDR2 SNEGSKA (reference sequence). This CDR3 has 13 residues. Random-hexamer reverse transcription was applied to about 0.5 to 1 ug RNA. TCRdb passed the immunoSEQ multiplex PCR reads through MiXCR, listing each CDR3 protein once. The sample records 70,000 to 75,000 distinct CDR3 sequences, 85% to 95% being singletons. The sequenced target, TCR beta, came from blood CD8+ and CD4+ T cells. In the case of this clonotype: Its antigen is unidentified.

Sequenced sample: CD4+ T cells from PBMCs. The sequence derives from a human donor with Susac syndrome. This chain uses TRBV20-1 with TRBJ2-7; 11 nucleotides line up with TRBD2. The CDR3 DNA follows: TGCAGTGCTCCGGGACTAGCGGAATACGAGCAGTACTTC. This codes for CSAPGLAEYEQYF.